The 28 T cell receptor beta chains given below trace back to one sample, sequenced in a study of OX40 agonist ivuxolimab in advanced cancers. Only in-frame clones appear in the TCRdb table, and some are missing; sequencing was by immunoSEQ multiplex PCR. The table lists 70,000 or so clones, 87% of them singletons. The specimen was CD4+ or CD8+ T cells sorted from blood, collected in a trial of the OX40 agonist ivuxolimab. The receptors come from an adult with an advanced solid tumor such as melanoma, head and neck, liver or kidney cancer.

The rearrangement uses TRBV19 and TRBJ2-7; 9 bases match TRBD1. The CDR3 has 14 amino acids. Germline V CDR1 and CDR2: LNHDA, SQIVND (reference sequence). J lost 6 bases, V lost 4 bases, and 7 bases had no gene match. The CDR3 DNA reads as TGTGCCAGTAGTACTGCCGGACAGGGGACCGAGCAGTACTTC. Encoded protein: CASSTAGQGTEQYF.

The V call is TRBV28, the J call TRBJ2-1, with TRBD2 as a possible D gene (5 bases). CDR1 is MDHEN, CDR2 SYDVKM, per germline. Between the trimmed V and J ends, which lost 5 bases and 10 bases, there was a span of 18 bases. The CDR3 has 14 amino acids. Written as DNA, the CDR3 is TGTGCCAGCAGTCAAGGACTGCGTTTAGTGGAGCAGTTCTTC. Amino acid sequence: CASSQGLRLVEQFF.

The rearrangement links TRBV5-1 to TRBJ1-1; TRBD1 is a possible D gene (5 bases). CDR1 is SGHRS, CDR2 YFSETQ, per germline. V was shortened by 0 bases and J by 1 base, with 13 bases between the two germline ends. The CDR3 totals 16 residues. DNA for the CDR3: TGCGCCAGCAGCTTGGCCGGGCAGGGCGGGAACACTGAAGCTTTCTTT. Residues: CASSLAGQGGNTEAFF.

CDR3 nucleotides: TGTGCCAGCAGTTCCCTGCAGGCTAACTATGGCTACACCTTC. This gives the protein CASSSLQANYGYTF. This chain uses TRBV27 with TRBJ1-2, with D uncertain. The length of the CDR3 is 14 residues. Deletions cut 4 bases from V and 0 bases from J, with 9 bases between. In germline, CDR1 is MNHEY, CDR2 SMNVEV (reference sequence).

The chain uses TRBV7-2 and TRBJ2-5, with D perhaps matching TRBD1 or TRBD2 (5 bases each). Judging by the DNA end, TRBJ2-7 fits better; the J call may be wrong. This CDR3 has 13 amino acids. CDR1 is SGHTA and CDR2 is FQGNSA in the germline V gene. CDR3 loop: CASSLAGDHEQYF. The CDR3 DNA reads TGTGCCAGCAGCTTAGCAGGGGACCACGAGCAGTACTTC.

The rearrangement links TRBV29-1 to TRBJ2-2; D perhaps matches TRBD1 (6 bases). V lost 7 bases and J lost 2, with 14 bases in between. Germline CDR1 and CDR2: SQVTM and ANQGSEA. The CDR3 is 14 amino acids. CDR3 residues: CSAGTPGNTGELFF. CDR3 sequence (DNA): TGCAGCGCCGGGACACCGGGCAACACCGGGGAGCTGTTTTTT.

The rearrangement links TRBV6-5 to TRBJ1-2; 8 bases align to TRBD1. Germline CDR1 reads MNHEY; CDR2 reads SVGAGI. The CDR3 contains 12 residues. V gave up 6 bases and J gave up 8 bases; unmatched junction bases: 5. CDR3 nucleotide sequence: TGTGCCAGCAGCTGGACAGGGATGGGCTACACCTTC. Translated: CASSWTGMGYTF.

V and J are TRBV18 and TRBJ2-3; D remains ambiguous. This CDR3 has 12 amino acids. CDR1 and CDR2 (germline): KGHSH, LQKENI. V gave up 1 base and J gave up 5 bases, with 4 bases separating them. The DNA for the CDR3 is TGTGCCAGCTCACCACAAGAAGATACGCAGTATTTT. Protein: CASSPQEDTQYF. The full variable domain, its missing parts supplied by reference TRBV18 and TRBJ2-3, is NAGVMQNPRHLVRRRGQEARLRCSPMKGHSHVYWYRQLPEEGLKFMVYLQKENIIDESGMPKERFSAEFPKEGPSILRIQQVVRGDSAAYFCASSPQEDTQYFGPGTRLTVL.

V and J are TRBV5-6 and TRBJ1-4; D unclear. Per germline, CDR1 SGHDT and CDR2 YYEEEE. V lost 4 bases and J lost 7, with 11 bases in between. The CDR3 is 13 amino acids. For the CDR3, the DNA is TGTGCCAGCAGCACGCCGGGCCGTGAAAAACTGTTTTTT. This codes for CASSTPGREKLFF.

The chain is built from TRBV28 and TRBJ1-5, with 8 bases matching TRBD1. The CDR3 has 19 residues. V was pared by 7 bases and J by 0 bases, with 17 bases of the junction left unmatched. Germline assignment: CDR1 MDHEN and CDR2 SYDVKM. The chain's CDR3 is CASNTRDRGSLYSNQPQHF. The CDR3 DNA is TGTGCCAGCAACACGAGAGACAGGGGATCCCTTTATAGCAATCAGCCCCAGCATTTT.

This clone was seen only once. This chain uses TRBV4-1 with TRBJ1-6; the D is unclear. The CDR3 spans 15 residues. V was cut by 0 bases and J by 5 bases, with 8 bases left in between. Germline CDR1 MGHRA, CDR2 YSYEKL. Here the CDR3 reads CASSQDRADNSPLHF. CDR3 DNA sequence: TGCGCCAGCAGCCAAGATCGAGCAGATAATTCACCCCTCCACTTT.

This chain uses TRBV7-9 with TRBJ2-2; no definite D call. The germline gives CDR1 SEHNR, CDR2 FQNEAQ (reference sequence). The CDR3 sequence is 14 residues long. The V gene lost 8 bases and the J gene lost 6 bases, with 16 bases spanning the gap. The CDR3 coding sequence is TGTGCCAGCCGCTCGGATGGCCTGGCCGGGGAGCTGTTTTTT. Translation: CASRSDGLAGELFF.

CDR3 DNA sequence: TGCGCCAGCAGCCAAGGACATCTATCTGGGGCCAACGTCCTGACTTTC. Translated, it gives CASSQGHLSGANVLTF. The rearrangement links TRBV4-3 to TRBJ2-6; no firm D call. The germline V gene has CDR1 LGHNA and CDR2 YSLEER. This CDR3 comprises 16 residues. Trimming took off 1 base at V and 1 base at J, with 8 bases between the two ends.

The chain combines TRBV19 with TRBJ2-1, with 7 positions matching TRBD1. The CDR3 runs to 15 residues. Germline CDR1 LNHDA, CDR2 SQIVND (reference sequence). V lost 5 bases and J lost 6; bases outside the gene matches: 10. In DNA, the CDR3 is TGTGCCAGTAGTCCCTGGGGCCCAGGGGGCAATGAGCAGTTCTTC. Amino acid sequence: CASSPWGPGGNEQFF.

Only a few counts were recorded for this clone. V is TRBV18 and J is TRBJ2-5, with 9 bases identical to TRBD1. The J segment lost 5 bases and the V segment lost 2 bases, leaving 3 bases of the junction unmatched. Per the germline V gene, CDR1 is KGHSH and CDR2 is LQKENI. The CDR3 is 14 amino acids. For the CDR3, the DNA is TGTGCCAGCTCACCATCGGGACAGGGTGAGACCCAGTACTTC. Translating gives CASSPSGQGETQYF.

A few counts support this clone. This chain joins TRBV2 and TRBJ1-2; D gene uncertain. Trimming left V 6 bases short and J 7 bases short, with 6 bases between. Looked up from germline, CDR1 is SNHLY and CDR2 is FYNNEI. The CDR3 has 10 amino acids. In DNA form, the CDR3 reads TGTGCCAGCAGCCGCCCTGGCTACACCTTC. This gives the protein CASSRPGYTF.

The chain uses TRBV4-1 and TRBJ2-5; the D is unclear. Gene TRBJ2-7 matches the end of the DNA better, so the J call may be wrong. The CDR3 has 14 residues. The germline CDR1 and CDR2 sequences are MGHRA and YSYEKL. The CDR3 DNA sequence: TGCGCCAGCAGCCAAGCCATGAGCTCCTACGAGCAGTACTTC. Protein: CASSQAMSSYEQYF.

The rearrangement uses TRBV28 and TRBJ1-1; TRBD1 matches 8 bases. The V gene end was trimmed by 4 bases and the J gene end by 1 base; junction bases not matched to a gene: 2. The CDR3 totals 14 residues. Germline CDR1 MDHEN, CDR2 SYDVKM. CDR3 amino acids: CASSSTGGNTEAFF. The CDR3 nucleotides are TGTGCCAGCAGTTCCACAGGGGGGAACACTGAAGCTTTCTTT.

This chain links TRBV2 with TRBJ1-6; D is possibly TRBD1 (5 bases). The germline V gene encodes CDR1 SNHLY and CDR2 FYNNEI. V was trimmed by 2 bases and J by 14 bases, leaving 19 bases between them. The CDR3 is made up of 15 amino acids. The CDR3 protein is CASSERRDFGLALHF. The DNA of the CDR3 is TGTGCCAGCAGTGAACGTAGGGACTTTGGTTTGGCCCTCCACTTT.

The chain uses TRBV5-1 and TRBJ1-4; perhaps TRBD1 as D (5 bases). Trimming removed 2 bases at V and 0 bases at J, with 26 bases between. Germline lookup yields CDR1 SGHRS and CDR2 YFSETQ. The CDR3 runs 21 residues. The CDR3 loop is CASSLRTGWWDETSTNEKLFF. The CDR3 DNA reads as TGCGCCAGCAGCTTACGGACGGGCTGGTGGGACGAGACCTCAACTAATGAAAAACTGTTTTTT.

This clone was detected only once. The chain uses TRBV30 and TRBJ1-2; D is unclear. Trimming took off 5 bases at V and 4 bases at J, with 8 bases between the two ends. Per the germline V gene, CDR1 is GTSNPN and CDR2 is SVGIG (reference sequence). The CDR3 has 11 amino acids. CDR3 region: CAWEAGYGYTF. The CDR3 coding sequence is TGTGCCTGGGAGGCCGGCTATGGCTACACCTTC.

This clone came up a few times. The V and J genes are TRBV28 and TRBJ2-6; D might be TRBD1 (6 bases). Germline-derived CDR1 and CDR2 are MDHEN and SYDVKM. The germline V and J ends were trimmed by 6 bases and 1 base, with 10 bases remaining between them. CDR3 length equals 15 residues. CDR3 amino acids: CASRDSSSGANVLTF. In DNA, the CDR3 is TGTGCCAGCAGGGACAGTTCGTCTGGGGCCAACGTCCTGACTTTC.

The sample holds many counts of this clone. This rearrangement joins TRBV6-5 to TRBJ2-3; unclear D gene. CDR1 MNHEY and CDR2 SVGAGI come from the germline V gene. V dropped 4 bases and J dropped 0 bases, with 8 bases sitting between them. CDR3 length equals 14 residues. As DNA, the CDR3 is TGTGCCAGCAGTTCCCCAGCGAGCACAGATACGCAGTATTTT. This translates into CASSSPASTDTQYF.

This chain connects TRBV7-2 to TRBJ2-1, with 9 positions matching TRBD1. V shed 5 bases and J 7 bases; nucleotides not matched to a gene: 12. This CDR3 region has 16 residues. CDR1 and CDR2 from the germline V gene are SGHTA and FQGNSA. The CDR3, as DNA: TGTGCCAGCAGCCCTTCCCGGGACAGGGAACTAAATGAGCAGTTCTTC. This translates into CASSPSRDRELNEQFF.

The V gene is TRBV7-9, the J gene TRBJ1-1, with D possibly matching TRBD1 (6 bases). This CDR3 has 19 amino acids. With 4 bases removed from V and 5 bases from J, the gap between germline ends came to 29 bases. CDR1 and CDR2 (germline): SEHNR, FQNEAQ (reference sequence). The CDR3 loop is CASSSPRGGPEESVTEAFF. CDR3 DNA sequence: TGTGCCAGCAGCTCCCCAAGGGGGGGCCCCGAGGAAAGTGTTACTGAAGCTTTCTTT.

Here the CDR3 reads CASSLWAGSRLEQYF. CDR3 in DNA: TGTGCCAGCAGTTTATGGGCAGGCAGTAGGCTAGAGCAGTACTTC. The J gene is TRBJ2-7, the V gene TRBV27; D not resolved. The length of the CDR3 is 15 residues. CDR1 MNHEY and CDR2 SMNVEV come from the germline V gene (reference sequence). V was clipped by 1 base and J by 7 bases, with 17 bases between them.

This clone was picked up one time. V is TRBV18 and J is TRBJ1-1; weak D call: TRBD1 (6 bases). The CDR3 contains 17 residues. The germline V and J ends were trimmed by 5 bases and 4 bases, with 23 bases remaining between them. Germline V gives CDR1 KGHSH, CDR2 LQKENI. This CDR3 is CASSSRGDILIGTEAFF. CDR3 coding DNA: TGTGCCAGCTCATCCAGGGGTGATATACTAATAGGCACTGAAGCTTTCTTT.

The chain employs TRBV30 and TRBJ1-2; 7 bases match TRBD1. In germline, CDR1 is GTSNPN, CDR2 SVGIG (reference sequence). The CDR3 has 14 amino acids. Trimming removed 3 bases from V and 1 base from J; junction bases left unmatched: 5. Here the CDR3 DNA reads TGTGCCTGGAGCCGGGACAGAGGTAACTATGGCTACACCTTC. Protein product: CAWSRDRGNYGYTF.